This record covers a single T cell receptor beta chain. The antigen is unknown. V trimming: 1 base; J trimming: 2 bases; junction bases outside the gene matches: 4. From germline, CDR1 is SGHTA and CDR2 FQGTGA. The CDR3 runs 15 residues. The method was immunoSEQ multiplex PCR; TCRdb's version includes in-frame clones alone and lacks a portion of them. Among thousands of clones, roughly 80% were seen once, and the ten largest hold roughly 14%. The data are from a study of T cells in pancreatic ductal adenocarcinoma. Study findings and constraints: Mean clonality was approximately 0.11 in tumors and around 0.068 in blood, not significantly different.

Selected pancreatic ductal adenocarcinoma patients had undergone surgery without neoadjuvant therapy. The clonotype was recovered from a human donor with pancreatic ductal adenocarcinoma. The V and J genes are TRBV7-3 and TRBJ2-7; 8 bases map to TRBD1. The sequencing input was pancreatic tumor tissue. The CDR3 DNA reads as TGTGCCAGCAGCTTAAGACAGGGGTCGACCTACGAGCAGTACTTC. This codes for CASSLRQGSTYEQYF.